This T cell receptor (beta chain) was sequenced in a study of cytomegalovirus exposure and HLA in healthy donors. Broader study findings: It was only CMV serostatus that was available as immune exposure information. Testing in vitro showed three CMV-associated chains specific for CMV antigens.

PCR amplification relied on 60 Vbeta primers (plus 13 Jbeta primers). Measured with immunoSEQ multiplex PCR; TCRdb has only the in-frame clones, and not every one. This sample has about 130,000 clones, with 70% to 75% found just once. Germline V gene sequence: CDR1 LNHDA, CDR2 SQIVND (reference sequence). The CDR3 consists of 16 residues. V lost 4 bases, J lost 2 bases, and 6 bases stayed unmatched. In regard to this clone: The antigen is undetermined.

This receptor was identified in a young man in good health and CMV-seronegative. This chain connects TRBV19 to TRBJ2-1; 9 bases line up with TRBD2. The sequencing input was PBMCs. CDR3 sequence reads: CASSSGAGGPYNEQFF. CDR3 bases: TGTGCCAGTAGTAGCGGAGCGGGAGGACCCTACAATGAGCAGTTCTTC.